A single sample is the source of the 18 T cell receptor beta chains below, sequenced in a study of monozygotic twins with inflammatory bowel disease. With the 5' RACE reads reprocessed, TCRdb shows one record per CDR3 protein and no DNA. Its table records around 450,000 distinct CDR3 sequences. Sequenced material: blood. Receptors originate from a human donor with ulcerative colitis or Crohn's disease, or a healthy co-twin of an affected twin (not recorded which).

The rearrangement links TRBV11-2 to TRBJ2-7; TCRdb's D gene call, TRBD1, goes unchecked for lack of DNA. The V gene's germline CDR1 is SGHAT and CDR2 FQNNGV. The CDR3 spans 15 residues. The CDR3 reads CASSLGPGASYEQYF.

The V and J genes are TRBV29-1 and TRBJ1-1; lacking DNA, the TRBD1 call made by TCRdb goes unchecked. The CDR3 runs 14 residues. CDR1 is SQVTM, CDR2 ANQGSEA, per germline. CDR3 loop: CSVLGQGVLTEAFF.

This rearrangement joins TRBV5-1 to TRBJ2-2; there is no DNA to check the TCRdb D call of TRBD2. Germline assignment: CDR1 SGHRS and CDR2 YFSETQ. The CDR3 sequence is 15 residues long. The chain's CDR3 is CASSLTSGHTGELFF.

The chain carries TRBV20-1 and TRBJ1-2. The CDR3 length is 12 residues. Germline lookup yields CDR1 DFQATT and CDR2 SNEGSKA (reference sequence). The CDR3 reads CSARSGSYGYTF.

The chain's CDR3 is CASSIIAGSNQPQHF. This sequence joins TRBV19 and TRBJ1-5. CDR3 length: 15 amino acids. CDR1 is LNHDA and CDR2 is SQIVND in the germline V gene (reference sequence).

The chain employs TRBV20-1 and TRBJ1-3; no DNA is available, so the TRBD1 call from TCRdb remains unchecked. CDR1 and CDR2 (germline): DFQATT, SNEGSKA (reference sequence). This CDR3 comprises 15 residues. CDR3 region: CSARDAGGIGNTIYF.

The V and J genes are TRBV3-1 and TRBJ2-3; as DNA is missing, the TRBD2 call by TCRdb cannot be tested. The CDR3 contains 19 residues. The germline gives CDR1 LGHDT, CDR2 YNNKEL (reference sequence). The CDR3 sequence is CASSQAKSGTRWGTDTQYF.

The rearrangement joins TRBV3-1 to TRBJ1-1. Germline V gene lookup returns CDR1 LGHDT and CDR2 YNNKEL (reference sequence). The CDR3 covers 12 residues. CDR3 sequence reads: CASSDGPTEAFF.

The V gene is TRBV7-2, the J gene TRBJ2-2; TCRdb's D gene call, TRBD1, goes unchecked for lack of DNA. CDR1 is SGHTA, CDR2 FQGNSA, per germline. CDR3 length equals 15 residues. CDR3 residues: CASSLSGGAGGELFF.

The chain is built from TRBV7-2 and TRBJ2-5; TCRdb's assignment of TRBD1 cannot be checked, as there is no DNA. The CDR3 totals 14 residues. Germline loops: CDR1 SGHTA, CDR2 FQGNSA. The CDR3: CASSLWGGLETQYF.

This chain uses TRBV6-2 or TRBV6-3 with TRBJ1-1; TCRdb returns TRBD1, unconfirmable since there is no DNA. The CDR3 runs to 14 residues. Germline lookup yields CDR1 MNHEY and CDR2 SVGEGT. This CDR3 is CASSSRERTTEAFF.

The chain carries TRBV7-9 and TRBJ2-2. Germline V CDR1 and CDR2: SEHNR, FQNEAQ (reference sequence). This CDR3 is 12 amino acids long. This CDR3 reads CASSLTTGELFF.

The chain uses TRBV20-1 and TRBJ2-2; no DNA is available, so the TRBD2 call from TCRdb remains unchecked. Germline assignment: CDR1 DFQATT and CDR2 SNEGSKA (reference sequence). This CDR3 comprises 15 residues. CDR3 protein: CSATSGLAHGGELFF.

The genes are TRBV5-1 and TRBJ2-5; TCRdb designates TRBD1, a call that cannot be tested without DNA. The CDR3 covers 14 residues. Germline CDR1 reads SGHRS; CDR2 reads YFSETQ. The CDR3: CASSLGAGVETQYF.

V gene TRBV15 combines with J gene TRBJ2-7; TCRdb gives TRBD1 as the D gene, but with no DNA this cannot be confirmed. CDR3 length: 16 amino acids. Germline values: CDR1 LNHNV, CDR2 YYDKDF (reference sequence). CDR3 loop: CATSRDRGKSPYEQYF.

The gene calls are TRBV7-2 and TRBJ1-2; TCRdb's D gene call, TRBD1, goes unchecked for lack of DNA. The CDR3 is made up of 15 amino acids. CDR1 is SGHTA and CDR2 is FQGNSA in the germline V gene. The CDR3 protein is CASSLVSGVVDGYTF.

The chain has TRBV3-1 and TRBJ2-1; checking the TCRdb D call of TRBD2 is not possible without DNA. Germline V gene lookup returns CDR1 LGHDT and CDR2 YNNKEL (reference sequence). This CDR3 is 15 amino acids long. The CDR3 sequence is CASSLTSGGRNEQFF.

The chain uses TRBV4-2 and TRBJ2-5; checking the TCRdb D call of TRBD2 is not possible without DNA. Germline V gene lookup returns CDR1 LGHNA and CDR2 YNFKEQ. The CDR3 length is 16 residues. CDR3 loop: CASSQAASGAQETQYF.